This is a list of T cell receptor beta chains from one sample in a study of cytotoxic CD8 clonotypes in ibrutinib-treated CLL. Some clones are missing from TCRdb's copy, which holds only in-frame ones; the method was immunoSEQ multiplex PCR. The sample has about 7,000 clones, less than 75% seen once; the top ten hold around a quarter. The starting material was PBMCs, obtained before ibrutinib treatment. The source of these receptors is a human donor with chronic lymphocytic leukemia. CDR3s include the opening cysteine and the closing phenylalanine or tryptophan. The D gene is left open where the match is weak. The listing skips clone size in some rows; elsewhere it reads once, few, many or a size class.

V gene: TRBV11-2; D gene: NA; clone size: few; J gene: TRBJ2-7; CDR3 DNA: TGTGCCAGCAGCTTAGGGGGGGCGCGACAGTACTTC; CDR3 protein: CASSLGGARQYF
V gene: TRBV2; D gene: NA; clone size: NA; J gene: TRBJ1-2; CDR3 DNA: TGTGCCAGCAGTCAGGACCCCATGGGCTATGGCTACACCTTC; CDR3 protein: CASSQDPMGYGYTF
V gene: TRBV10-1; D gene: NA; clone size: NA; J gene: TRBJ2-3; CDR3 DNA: TGCGCCAGCAGTGAAGCAGCGGTCACAGATACGCAGTATTTT; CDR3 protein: CASSEAAVTDTQYF
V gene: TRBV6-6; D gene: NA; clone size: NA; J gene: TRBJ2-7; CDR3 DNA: TGTGCCAGCAGTTATCGGGGCGACGAGCAGTACTTC; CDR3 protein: CASSYRGDEQYF
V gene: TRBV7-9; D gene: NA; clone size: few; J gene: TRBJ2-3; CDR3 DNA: TGTGCCAGCAGCCCGGGAGTAGCCAGCACAGATACGCAGTATTTT; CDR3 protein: CASSPGVASTDTQYF
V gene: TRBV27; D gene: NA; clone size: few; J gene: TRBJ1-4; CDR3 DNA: TGTGCCAGCAGACATCCTGGGGAAAAACTGTTTTTT; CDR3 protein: CASRHPGEKLFF
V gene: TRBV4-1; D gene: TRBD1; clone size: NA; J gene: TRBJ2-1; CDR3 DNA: TGCGCCAGCAGCCAAGACAATGGACAGGGGGGTCATGAGCAGTTCTTC; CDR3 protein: CASSQDNGQGGHEQFF
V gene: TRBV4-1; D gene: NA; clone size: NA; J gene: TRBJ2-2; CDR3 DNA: TGTGCCAGCAGCGGTGCCGGGACGGCGAACACCGGGGAGCTGTTTTTT; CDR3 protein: CASSGAGTANTGELFF
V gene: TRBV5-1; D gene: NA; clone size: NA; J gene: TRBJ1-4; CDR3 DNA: TGCGCCAGCAGCTTGTCAGGAGGGACTGAAAAACTGTTTTTT; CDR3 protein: CASSLSGGTEKLFF
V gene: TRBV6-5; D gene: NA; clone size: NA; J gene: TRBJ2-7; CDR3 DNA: TGTGCCAGCAGTTACGTGGAGGGGGCCTACGAGCAGTACTTC; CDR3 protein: CASSYVEGAYEQYF
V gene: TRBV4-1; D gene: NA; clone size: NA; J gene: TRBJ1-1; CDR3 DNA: TGCGCCAGCAGACCCTGGGGGGCGCAGACTGAAGCTTTCTTT; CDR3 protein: CASRPWGAQTEAFF
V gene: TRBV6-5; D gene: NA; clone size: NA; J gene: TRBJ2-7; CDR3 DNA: TGTGCCAGCAGTTACTCTGAAGGGGCCTCCTACGAGCAGTACTTC; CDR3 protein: CASSYSEGASYEQYF
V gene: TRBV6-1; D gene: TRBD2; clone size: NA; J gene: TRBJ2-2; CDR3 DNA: TGTGCCAGCAGTCAAGATCCTAGCGGGAGCGGCGGGGAGCTGTTTTTT; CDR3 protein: CASSQDPSGSGGELFF
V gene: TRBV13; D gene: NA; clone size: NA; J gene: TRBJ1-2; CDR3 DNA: TGTGCCAGCAGCTTAGTAGACGGGTTTGATTATGGCTACACCTTC; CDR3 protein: CASSLVDGFDYGYTF
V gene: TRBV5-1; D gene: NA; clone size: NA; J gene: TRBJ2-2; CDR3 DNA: TGCGCCAGCAGCTCGGAGACGGGGAGGAACGGGGAGCTGTTTTTT; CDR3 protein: CASSSETGRNGELFF
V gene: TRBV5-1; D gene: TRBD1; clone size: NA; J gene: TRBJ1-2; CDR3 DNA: TGCGCCAGCAGCTTCCTATCTGGGACAGGGGTTAACTATGGCTACACCTTC; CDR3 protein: CASSFLSGTGVNYGYTF
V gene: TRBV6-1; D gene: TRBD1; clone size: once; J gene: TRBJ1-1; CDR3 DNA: TGTGCCAGCAGCCTGACAGGGACACATACTGAAGCTTTCTTT; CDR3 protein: CASSLTGTHTEAFF
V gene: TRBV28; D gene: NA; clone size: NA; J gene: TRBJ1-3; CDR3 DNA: TGTGCCAGCCTGGGGAACACCATATATTTT; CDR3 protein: CASLGNTIYF
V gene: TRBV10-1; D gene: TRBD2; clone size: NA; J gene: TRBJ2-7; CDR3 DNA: TGCGCCAGCAGCACTAGCGGGGGATACGAGCAGTACTTC; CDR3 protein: CASSTSGGYEQYF
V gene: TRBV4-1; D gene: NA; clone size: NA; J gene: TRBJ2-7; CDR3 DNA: TGCGCCAGCAGCCAAGATCGGCGGGGAACTGAGCAGTACTTC; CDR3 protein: CASSQDRRGTEQYF